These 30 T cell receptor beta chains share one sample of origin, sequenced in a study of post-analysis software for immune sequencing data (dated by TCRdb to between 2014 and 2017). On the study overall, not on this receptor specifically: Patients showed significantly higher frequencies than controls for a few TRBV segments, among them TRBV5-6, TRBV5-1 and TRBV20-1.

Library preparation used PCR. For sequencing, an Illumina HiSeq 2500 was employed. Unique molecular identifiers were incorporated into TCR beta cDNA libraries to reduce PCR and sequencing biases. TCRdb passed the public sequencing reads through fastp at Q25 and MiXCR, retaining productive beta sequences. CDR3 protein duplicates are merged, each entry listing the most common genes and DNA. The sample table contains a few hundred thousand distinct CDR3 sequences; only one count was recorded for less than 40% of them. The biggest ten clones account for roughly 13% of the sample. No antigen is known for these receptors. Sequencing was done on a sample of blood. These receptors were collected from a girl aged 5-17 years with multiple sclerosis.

CDR3 DNA sequence: TGTGCCAGCAGTTTACCAGGGGGCGCTGAAGCTTTCTTT. It yields the protein CASSLPGGAEAFF. J is TRBJ1-1 and V is TRBV28, with 8 bases aligning to TRBD1. The CDR3 runs 13 residues. The V and J ends lost 2 bases and 6 bases, in that order; junction bases with no gene match: 2. The germline CDR1 and CDR2 sequences are MDHEN and SYDVKM.

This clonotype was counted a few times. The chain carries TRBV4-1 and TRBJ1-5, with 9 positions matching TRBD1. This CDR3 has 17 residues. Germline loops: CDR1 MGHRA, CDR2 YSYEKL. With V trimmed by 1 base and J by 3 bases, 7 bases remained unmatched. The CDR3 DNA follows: TGCGCCAGCAGCCAAGGACAGGGGGGAACGCTCAATCAGCCCCAGCATTTT. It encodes CASSQGQGGTLNQPQHF.

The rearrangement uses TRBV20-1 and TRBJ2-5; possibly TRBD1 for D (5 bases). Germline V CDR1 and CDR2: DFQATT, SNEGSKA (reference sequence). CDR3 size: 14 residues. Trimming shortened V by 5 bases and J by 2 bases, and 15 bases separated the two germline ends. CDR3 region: CSAFTGVTQETQYF. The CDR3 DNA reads TGCAGTGCTTTCACAGGAGTAACTCAAGAGACCCAGTACTTC.

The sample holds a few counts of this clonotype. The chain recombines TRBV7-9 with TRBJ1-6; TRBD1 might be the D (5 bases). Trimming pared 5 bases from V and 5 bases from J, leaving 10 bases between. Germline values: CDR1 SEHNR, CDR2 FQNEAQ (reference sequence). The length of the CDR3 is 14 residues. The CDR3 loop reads CASSLQGDNSPLHF. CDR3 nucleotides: TGTGCCAGCAGCCTTCAAGGGGATAATTCACCCCTCCACTTT.

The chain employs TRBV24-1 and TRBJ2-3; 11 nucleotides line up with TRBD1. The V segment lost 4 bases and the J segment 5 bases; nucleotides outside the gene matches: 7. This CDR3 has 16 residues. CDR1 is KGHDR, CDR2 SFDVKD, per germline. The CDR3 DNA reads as TGTGCCACCAGTGACTCAGGACAGGGGGCGGGAGATACGCAGTATTTT. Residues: CATSDSGQGAGDTQYF.

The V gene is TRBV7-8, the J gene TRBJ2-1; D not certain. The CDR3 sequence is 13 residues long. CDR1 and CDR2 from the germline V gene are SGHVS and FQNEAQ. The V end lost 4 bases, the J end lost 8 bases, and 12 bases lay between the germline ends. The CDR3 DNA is TGTGCCAGCAGCTCCATGGAAACCGATGAGCAGTTCTTC. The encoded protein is CASSSMETDEQFF. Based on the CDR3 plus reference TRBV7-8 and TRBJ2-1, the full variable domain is GAGVSQSPRYKVAKRGQDVALRCDPISGHVSLFWYQQALGQGPEFLTYFQNEAQLDKSGLPSDRFFAERPEGSVSTLKIQRTQQEDSAVYLCASSSMETDEQFFGPGTRLTVL.

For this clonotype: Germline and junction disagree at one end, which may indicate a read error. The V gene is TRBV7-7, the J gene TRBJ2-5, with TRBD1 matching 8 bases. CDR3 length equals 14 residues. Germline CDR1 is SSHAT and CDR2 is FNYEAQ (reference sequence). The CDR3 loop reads CASSTNTGGETQYF. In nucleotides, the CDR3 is TGTGCTAGCAGCACTAACACAGGGGGGGAGACCCAGTACTTC.

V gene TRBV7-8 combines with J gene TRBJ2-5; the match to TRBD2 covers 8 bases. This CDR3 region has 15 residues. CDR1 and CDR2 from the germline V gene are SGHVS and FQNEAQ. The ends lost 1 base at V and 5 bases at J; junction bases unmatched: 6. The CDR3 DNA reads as TGTGCCAGCAGCTTAGGGGGACTAGAGACGGAGACCCAGTACTTC. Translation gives CASSLGGLETETQYF.

This chain's CDR3 is CASSQLAGTQETQYF. CDR3 in DNA: TGTGCCAGCAGTCAATTAGCGGGGACTCAAGAGACCCAGTACTTC. J is TRBJ2-5 and V is TRBV12-3 or TRBV12-4; TRBD2 matches at 8 bases. The CDR3 sequence is 15 residues long. The trim removed 5 bases at V and 2 bases at J, leaving 7 bases unmatched.

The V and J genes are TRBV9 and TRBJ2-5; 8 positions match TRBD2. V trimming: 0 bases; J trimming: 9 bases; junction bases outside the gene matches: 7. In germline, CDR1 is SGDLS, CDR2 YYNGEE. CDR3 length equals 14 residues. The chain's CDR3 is CASSVAGGREAQYF. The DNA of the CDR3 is TGTGCCAGCAGCGTAGCGGGGGGGCGGGAGGCCCAGTACTTC.

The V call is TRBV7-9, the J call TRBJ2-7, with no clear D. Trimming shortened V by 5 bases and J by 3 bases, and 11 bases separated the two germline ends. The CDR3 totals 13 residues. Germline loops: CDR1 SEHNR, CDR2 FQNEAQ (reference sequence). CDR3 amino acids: CASSPSDRYEQYF. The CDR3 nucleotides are TGTGCCAGCAGCCCATCGGACCGCTACGAGCAGTACTTC.

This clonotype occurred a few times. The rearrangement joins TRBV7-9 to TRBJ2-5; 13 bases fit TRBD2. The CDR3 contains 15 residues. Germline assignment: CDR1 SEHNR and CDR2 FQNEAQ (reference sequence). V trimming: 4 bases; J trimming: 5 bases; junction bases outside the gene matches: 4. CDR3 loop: CASSSPTSGGETQYF. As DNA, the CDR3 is TGTGCCAGCAGCTCTCCGACTAGCGGGGGGGAGACCCAGTACTTC.

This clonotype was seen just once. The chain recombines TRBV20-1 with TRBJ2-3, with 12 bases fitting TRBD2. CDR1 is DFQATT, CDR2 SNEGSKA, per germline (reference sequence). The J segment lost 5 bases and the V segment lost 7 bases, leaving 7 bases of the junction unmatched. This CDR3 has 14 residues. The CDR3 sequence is CSVPRLAGEDTQYF. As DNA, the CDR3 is TGCAGTGTCCCCCGACTAGCGGGGGAAGATACGCAGTATTTT.

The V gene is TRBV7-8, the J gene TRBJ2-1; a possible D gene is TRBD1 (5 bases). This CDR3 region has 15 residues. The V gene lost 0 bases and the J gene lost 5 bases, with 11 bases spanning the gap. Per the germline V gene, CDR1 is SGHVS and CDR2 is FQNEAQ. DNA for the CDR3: TGTGCCAGCAGCTTAGCGTACGACAGAAACAATGAGCAGTTCTTC. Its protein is CASSLAYDRNNEQFF.

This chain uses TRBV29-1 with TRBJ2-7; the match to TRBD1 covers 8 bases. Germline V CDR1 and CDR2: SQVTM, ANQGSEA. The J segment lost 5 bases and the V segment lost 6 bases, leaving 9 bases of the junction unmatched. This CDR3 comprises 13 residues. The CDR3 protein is CSVNRDRPNEQYF. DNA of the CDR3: TGCAGCGTCAACCGGGACAGGCCAAACGAGCAGTACTTC.

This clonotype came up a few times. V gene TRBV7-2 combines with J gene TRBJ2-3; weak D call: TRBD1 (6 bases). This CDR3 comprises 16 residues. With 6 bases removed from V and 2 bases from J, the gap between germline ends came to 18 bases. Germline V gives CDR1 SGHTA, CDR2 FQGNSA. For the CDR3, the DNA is TGTGCCAGCAGTCTACAGGGCTGGTCGGACACAGATACGCAGTATTTT. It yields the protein CASSLQGWSDTDTQYF.

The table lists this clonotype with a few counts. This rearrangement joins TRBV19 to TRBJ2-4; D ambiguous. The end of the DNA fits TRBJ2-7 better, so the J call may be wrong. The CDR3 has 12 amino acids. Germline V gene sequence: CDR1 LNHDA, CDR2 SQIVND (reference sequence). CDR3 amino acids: CASSNEGYEQYF. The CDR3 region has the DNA TGTGCCAGTAGTAACGAAGGCTACGAGCAGTACTTC.

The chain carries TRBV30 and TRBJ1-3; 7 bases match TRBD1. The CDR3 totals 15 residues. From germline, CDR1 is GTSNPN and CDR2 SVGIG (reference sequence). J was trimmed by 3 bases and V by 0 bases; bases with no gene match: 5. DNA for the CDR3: TGTGCCTGGAGTGTAAAGGGGGCGAATGGAAACACCATATATTTT. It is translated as CAWSVKGANGNTIYF.

In DNA form, the CDR3 reads TGTGCCAGCAGGACACAGGGCCTCGAAGCTTTCTTT. Its translation: CASRTQGLEAFF. The chain combines TRBV6-1 with TRBJ1-1; tentatively, D is TRBD1 (6 bases). V shed 6 bases and J shed 8 bases, with 13 bases lying between them. Germline-derived CDR1 and CDR2 are MNHNS and SASEGT. This CDR3 contains 12 residues.

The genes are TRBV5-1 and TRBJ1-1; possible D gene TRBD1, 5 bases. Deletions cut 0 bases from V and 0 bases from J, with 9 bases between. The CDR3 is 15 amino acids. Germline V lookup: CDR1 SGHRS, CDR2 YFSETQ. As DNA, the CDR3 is TGCGCCAGCAGCTTGGTCACGGGACTGAACACTGAAGCTTTCTTT. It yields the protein CASSLVTGLNTEAFF.

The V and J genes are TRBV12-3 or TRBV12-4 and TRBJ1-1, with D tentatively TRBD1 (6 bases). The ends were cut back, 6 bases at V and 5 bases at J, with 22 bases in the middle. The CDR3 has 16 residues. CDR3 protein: CASRQRGGASLTEAFF. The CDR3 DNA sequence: TGTGCCAGCAGACAAAGAGGGGGGGCGTCCTTGACTGAAGCTTTCTTT.

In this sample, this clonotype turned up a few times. CDR3 DNA: TGTGCCATCAGTAGACGGGGTTACGAGCAGTACTTC. This encodes CAISRRGYEQYF. The chain combines TRBV10-3 with TRBJ2-7; a possible D gene is TRBD2 (5 bases). This CDR3 has 12 amino acids. Germline loops: CDR1 ENHRY, CDR2 SYGVKD. Trimming removed 5 bases at V and 4 bases at J, with 9 bases between.

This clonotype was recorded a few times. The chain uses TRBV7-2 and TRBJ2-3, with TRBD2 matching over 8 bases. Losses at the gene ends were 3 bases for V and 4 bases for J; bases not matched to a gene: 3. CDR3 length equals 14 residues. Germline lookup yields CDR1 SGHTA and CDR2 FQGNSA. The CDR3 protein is CASSFSGAADTQYF. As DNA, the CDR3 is TGTGCCAGCAGCTTTAGCGGGGCGGCAGATACGCAGTATTTT.

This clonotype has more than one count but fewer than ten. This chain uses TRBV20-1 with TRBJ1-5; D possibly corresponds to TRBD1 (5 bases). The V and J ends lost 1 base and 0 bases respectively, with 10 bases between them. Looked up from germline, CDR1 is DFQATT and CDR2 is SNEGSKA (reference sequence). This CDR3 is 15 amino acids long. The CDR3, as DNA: TGCAGTGCTAGAGGGTCAGGGAATAGCAATCAGCCCCAGCATTTT. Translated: CSARGSGNSNQPQHF.

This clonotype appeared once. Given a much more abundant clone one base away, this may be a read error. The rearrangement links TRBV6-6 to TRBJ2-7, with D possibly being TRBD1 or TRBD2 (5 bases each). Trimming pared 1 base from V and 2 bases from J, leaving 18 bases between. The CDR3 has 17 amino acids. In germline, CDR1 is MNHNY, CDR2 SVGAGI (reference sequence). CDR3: CASSYCSYDGGPYEQYF. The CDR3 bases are TGTGCCAGCAGTTACTGTTCATATGATGGGGGACCCTACGAGCAGTACTTC.

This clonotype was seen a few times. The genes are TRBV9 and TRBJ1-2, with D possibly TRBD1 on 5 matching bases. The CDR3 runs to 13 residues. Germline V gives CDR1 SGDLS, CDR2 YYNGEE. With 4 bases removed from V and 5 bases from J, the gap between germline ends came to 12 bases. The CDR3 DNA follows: TGTGCCAGCAGCCCATCCCGGGGGTATGGCTACACCTTC. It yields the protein CASSPSRGYGYTF.

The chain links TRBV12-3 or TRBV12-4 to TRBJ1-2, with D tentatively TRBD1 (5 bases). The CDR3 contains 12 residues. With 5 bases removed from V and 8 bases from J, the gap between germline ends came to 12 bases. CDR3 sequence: CASSTWGFGYTF. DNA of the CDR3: TGTGCCAGCAGTACCTGGGGCTTCGGCTACACCTTC.

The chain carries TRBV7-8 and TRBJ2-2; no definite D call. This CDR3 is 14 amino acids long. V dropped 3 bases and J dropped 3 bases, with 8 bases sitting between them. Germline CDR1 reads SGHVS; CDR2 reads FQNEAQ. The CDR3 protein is CASSFVRDTGELFF. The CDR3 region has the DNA TGTGCCAGCAGCTTTGTCCGTGACACCGGGGAGCTGTTTTTT.

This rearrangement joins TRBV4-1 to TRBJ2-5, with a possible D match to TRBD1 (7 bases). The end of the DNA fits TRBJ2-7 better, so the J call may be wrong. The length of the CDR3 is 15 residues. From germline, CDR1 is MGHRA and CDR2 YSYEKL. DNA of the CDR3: TGCGCCAGCAGCCAGCCGACAGGGACTGCCTACGAGCAGTACTTC. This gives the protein CASSQPTGTAYEQYF.

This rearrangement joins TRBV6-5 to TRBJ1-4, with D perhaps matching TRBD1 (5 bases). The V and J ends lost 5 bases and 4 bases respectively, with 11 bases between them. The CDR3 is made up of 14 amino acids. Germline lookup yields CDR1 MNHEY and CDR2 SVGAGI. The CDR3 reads CASSPAGGNEKLFF. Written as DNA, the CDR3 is TGTGCCAGCAGTCCCGCGGGGGGTAATGAAAAACTGTTTTTT.